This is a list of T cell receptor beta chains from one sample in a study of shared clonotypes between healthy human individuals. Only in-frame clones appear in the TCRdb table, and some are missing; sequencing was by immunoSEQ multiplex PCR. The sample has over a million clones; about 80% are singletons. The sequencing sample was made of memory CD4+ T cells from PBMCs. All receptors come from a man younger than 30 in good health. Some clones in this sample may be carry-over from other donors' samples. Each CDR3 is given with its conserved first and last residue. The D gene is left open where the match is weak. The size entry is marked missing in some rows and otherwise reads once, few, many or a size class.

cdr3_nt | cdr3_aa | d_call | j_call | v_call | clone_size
TGTGCCAGCAAACAGGGTGGCGAGACCCAGTACTTC | CASKQGGETQYF | . | TRBJ2-5 | TRBV28 | .
TGTGCCAGCAGCTCTCTCAGGGGCAGGAGAAATGGCTACACCTTC | CASSSLRGRRNGYTF | . | TRBJ1-2 | TRBV7-9 | .
TGCGCCAGCAGCTTACTAGCGGGAGTTATCAATGAGCAGTTCTTC | CASSLLAGVINEQFF | TRBD2 | TRBJ2-1 | TRBV4-1 | few
TGTGCCAGCTCACCCCGAGGGGACTACCCCCAGTACTTC | CASSPRGDYPQYF | TRBD2 | TRBJ2-5 | TRBV18 | .
TGTGCCAGCAGTTTACTGTCACAGCCTTACGAGCAGTACTTC | CASSLLSQPYEQYF | . | TRBJ2-7 | TRBV27 | .
TGTGCCAGCAGCTTGTTACCGCAGGGGGCTAGGTCCGGGGAGCTGTTTTTT | CASSLLPQGARSGELFF | TRBD1 | TRBJ2-2 | TRBV5-4 | .
TGTGCCAGAAGCTTGGCTGGAAGGGGGTCTTACTACGAGCAGTACTTC | CARSLAGRGSYYEQYF | . | TRBJ2-7 | TRBV5-3 | once
TGTGCCAGTAGTACAGGACTAGCGGGAGGCCCCCATAGCACAGATACGCAGTATTTT | CASSTGLAGGPHSTDTQYF | TRBD2 | TRBJ2-3 | TRBV19 | .
TGTGCCAGCAGCCGGACAGGAATCTATGGCTACACCTTC | CASSRTGIYGYTF | TRBD1 | TRBJ1-2 | TRBV14 | once
TGCGCCAGCAGCCAAGCCGACGAAGGGGTGGATGAAAAACTGTTTTTT | CASSQADEGVDEKLFF | . | TRBJ1-4 | TRBV4-1 | .
TGTGCCAGCAGCTTGCGGGAGGGAATCACCGGGGAGCTGTTTTTT | CASSLREGITGELFF | TRBD2 | TRBJ2-2 | TRBV13 | .
TGCGCCAGCAGCCCGGGTTCGACTCAAGAGACCCAGTACTTC | CASSPGSTQETQYF | . | TRBJ2-5 | TRBV5-1 | few
TGTGCCAGCAGCCCAAACAGGGGGGTCGAAGCTTTCTTT | CASSPNRGVEAFF | TRBD1 | TRBJ1-1 | TRBV7-2 | few
TGTGCCAGCAGCCCCACAGGGATGAGCTATGGCTACACCTTC | CASSPTGMSYGYTF | . | TRBJ1-2 | TRBV28 | .
TGCAGCGTGGGGACTAGCGGGAGCAGGTACGAGCAGTACTTC | CSVGTSGSRYEQYF | TRBD2 | TRBJ2-7 | TRBV29-1 | once
TGTGCCAGCAGCTTAGAAGGGGCCCTACGCAATCAGCCCCAGCATTTT | CASSLEGALRNQPQHF | . | TRBJ1-5 | TRBV7-2 | .
TGCGCCAGCAGCTTGGTTCCCTCGACCTACAATGAGCAGTTCTTC | CASSLVPSTYNEQFF | . | TRBJ2-1 | TRBV5-1 | .
TGTGCCAGCAGCAAAGTGGTGGGGGCTCCTTTTCTTCATGGCTACACCTTC | CASSKVVGAPFLHGYTF | . | TRBJ1-2 | TRBV7-9 | .
TGTGCCAGTAGCGGGGCCTCCGCCAAAAACATTCAGTACTTC | CASSGASAKNIQYF | TRBD2 | TRBJ2-4 | TRBV2 | once
TGTGCCAGCAGCACTGGGATTCAACGGGGTGAAAAACTGTTTTTT | CASSTGIQRGEKLFF | . | TRBJ1-4 | TRBV7-9 | few
TGTGCCAGCAGCTTAGCGCTCACAGGAAGCTCCTACGAGCAGTACTTC | CASSLALTGSSYEQYF | . | TRBJ2-7 | TRBV7-8 | .
TGTGCCAGCGGTTCCCCGAGCACAGATACGCAGTATTTT | CASGSPSTDTQYF | . | TRBJ2-3 | TRBV28 | .
TGTGCCAGCAGCTTCCTGAACACTGAAGCTTTCTTT | CASSFLNTEAFF | . | TRBJ1-1 | TRBV7-8 | .
TGTGCCAGCAGCGCCCAGGCGCTCTTCACAGATACGCAGTATTTT | CASSAQALFTDTQYF | . | TRBJ2-3 | TRBV7-9 | .
TGTGCCAGCAGTACGAGGACTAGCGGTAACAATGAGCAGTTCTTC | CASSTRTSGNNEQFF | TRBD2 | TRBJ2-1 | TRBV6-6 | few
TGTGCCAGCAGCTCCCCAACCGGGGTCACGAGGGAGCTGTTTTTT | CASSSPTGVTRELFF | . | TRBJ2-2 | TRBV28 | many
TGCGCCAGCAGCTTTTTAGGTGGGGGCACAGATACGCAGTATTTT | CASSFLGGGTDTQYF | . | TRBJ2-3 | TRBV5-1 | .
TGTGCCAGCAGTGAGGTGGGACTAAGCACAGATACGCAGTATTTT | CASSEVGLSTDTQYF | TRBD2 | TRBJ2-3 | TRBV2 | many
TGTGCCAGCAGCTTAGGAGATTCCGGGGAGCAGTACTTC | CASSLGDSGEQYF | . | TRBJ2-7 | TRBV7-9 | .
TGTGCCAGCACGGACGGATCCTACAATGAGCAGTTCTTC | CASTDGSYNEQFF | . | TRBJ2-1 | TRBV5-4 | .
TGTGCCAGCAGCTTAGCCAGGCCTCCTGGGGCCAACGTCCTGACTTTC | CASSLARPPGANVLTF | . | TRBJ2-6 | TRBV7-8 | .
TGTGCCAGCAGTTCCCCGGGGACAGGAGGGTATGGCTACACCTTC | CASSSPGTGGYGYTF | TRBD1 | TRBJ1-2 | TRBV27 | .
TGTGCCAGCACCCGGGACAGGGGGACCTATAACTATGGCTACACCTTC | CASTRDRGTYNYGYTF | TRBD1 | TRBJ1-2 | TRBV2 | .
TGTGCCAGCAGCTTAACGGGCCGACTAGCGGAGGATAACGGGGAGCTGTTTTTT | CASSLTGRLAEDNGELFF | TRBD2 | TRBJ2-2 | TRBV7-3 | .
TGCGCCAGCAGCTTGGCCGGGGGCTACTCCTACAATGAGCAGTTCTTC | CASSLAGGYSYNEQFF | . | TRBJ2-1 | TRBV5-1 | .
TGCGCCAGCAAAACGACAGGGGAAGAAGATACGCAGTATTTT | CASKTTGEEDTQYF | TRBD1 | TRBJ2-3 | TRBV10-2 | .
TGTGCCAGCTCACCCGGGTTCGGGACTGGAGAAACCGGGGAGCTGTTTTTT | CASSPGFGTGETGELFF | . | TRBJ2-2 | TRBV18 | .
TGCGCCAGCAGTCCAGAAATGTCTCTGAACACTGAAGCTTTCTTT | CASSPEMSLNTEAFF | . | TRBJ1-1 | TRBV4-1 | .
TGTGCCAGCAGTGAGTTGACAGGGCCCAACTACAATGAGCAGTTCTTC | CASSELTGPNYNEQFF | TRBD1 | TRBJ2-1 | TRBV6-1 | many
TGTGCCAGCAGTTACCGGACGGTTAGCAATCAGCCCCAGCATTTT | CASSYRTVSNQPQHF | . | TRBJ1-5 | TRBV6-6 | few
TGTGCCAGCAGCGAATTTCAAATCCAAGATACGCAGTATTTT | CASSEFQIQDTQYF | . | TRBJ2-3 | TRBV14 | .
TGTGCCAGCAGCTTACCGGGACCAAGATCCGAGCAGTACTTC | CASSLPGPRSEQYF | . | TRBJ2-7 | TRBV7-8 | .
TGTGCCAGCAGCTTAAGGGCAGGGGGCCCCTTTGAGCAGTTCTTC | CASSLRAGGPFEQFF | TRBD1 | TRBJ2-1 | TRBV7-3 | .
TGTGCCAGCAGCGTGTGGTTTGGAGGATCTGCAACTAATGAAAAACTGTTTTTT | CASSVWFGGSATNEKLFF | . | TRBJ1-4 | TRBV7-9 | .
TGTGCCACCAGCAGTGTCGGGTATGGCTACACCTTC | CATSSVGYGYTF | . | TRBJ1-2 | TRBV15 | once
TGTGCCAGCTCACCATCGGGGTCGGGTGAAAAACTGTTTTTT | CASSPSGSGEKLFF | . | TRBJ1-4 | TRBV18 | .
TGCGCCAGCAGTGAGTACAGGGTCGGGACTAGCCATGGAGATACGCAGTATTTT | CASSEYRVGTSHGDTQYF | TRBD2 | TRBJ2-3 | TRBV10-1 | .